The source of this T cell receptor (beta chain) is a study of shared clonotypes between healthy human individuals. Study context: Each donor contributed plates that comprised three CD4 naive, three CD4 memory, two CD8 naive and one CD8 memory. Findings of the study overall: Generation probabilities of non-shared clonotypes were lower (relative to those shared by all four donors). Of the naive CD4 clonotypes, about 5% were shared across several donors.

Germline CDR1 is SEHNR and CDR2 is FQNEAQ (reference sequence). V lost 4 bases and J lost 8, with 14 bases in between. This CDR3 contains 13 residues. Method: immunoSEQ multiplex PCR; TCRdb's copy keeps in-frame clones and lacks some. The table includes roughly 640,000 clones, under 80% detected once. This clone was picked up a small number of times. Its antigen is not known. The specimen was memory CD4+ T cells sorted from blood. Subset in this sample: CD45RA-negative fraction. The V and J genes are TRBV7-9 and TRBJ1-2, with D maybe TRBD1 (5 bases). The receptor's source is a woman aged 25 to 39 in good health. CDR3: CASSSNRLGGYTF. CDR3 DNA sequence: TGTGCCAGCAGCTCAAACAGGTTGGGGGGCTACACCTTC. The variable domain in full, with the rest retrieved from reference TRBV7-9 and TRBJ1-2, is DTGVSQNPRHKITKRGQNVTFRCDPISEHNRLYWYRQTLGQGPEFLTYFQNEAQLEKSRLLSDRFSAERPKGSFSTLEIQRTEQGDSAMYLCASSSNRLGGYTFGSGTRLTVV.